This TCR beta chain was sequenced during a study of blood T cell repertoires in COVID-19. Looking at the study overall: Samples taken during acute and convalescent COVID-19 were collected in the United States, Italy and Spain. The analysed material was cDNA or gDNA that came from T cells, B-cell-depleted T cells, or PBMCs.

Germline V lookup: CDR1 SNHLY, CDR2 FYNNEI. There are 14 residues in the CDR3. V was clipped by 6 bases and J by 4 bases; unmatched bases: 3. Original analysis: Estimated nucleated cell counts came from reference gene primer amplification. The repertoire was sequenced with immunoSEQ multiplex PCR; TCRdb's copy has only in-frame clones and lacks some. Clonal size and the V and J genes are those of that table, whereas D and trimming came from the DNA. The repertoire holds about 140,000 clones, with less than 80% as singletons. The rearrangement joins TRBV2 to TRBJ2-3; 11 bases are a match to TRBD2. The receptor comes from a woman of 80 years or more with active or convalescent COVID-19. The sequenced sample consisted of peripheral blood. The CDR3 sequence: CASSTSGGADTQYF. The CDR3 DNA reads as TGTGCCAGCAGCACTAGCGGGGGCGCAGATACGCAGTATTTT.